This T cell receptor beta chain was sequenced for a study of T cells in Graves' hyperthyroidism and ophthalmopathy. This clonotype appeared a few times. Looked up from germline, CDR1 is MNHEY and CDR2 is SMNVEV (reference sequence). V lost 2 bases to trimming and J lost 2 bases, with 15 bases between them. The CDR3 sequence is 16 residues long. RNA transcripts yielded amplified TCR beta CDR3 regions. An initial round of RT-PCR targeting the TCR CDR3 relied on the HTBI primer set. TCRdb called the multiplex PCR reads again in MiXCR, with one record for every CDR3 protein. This table holds fewer than 600,000 distinct CDR3 sequences, 14% found once.

Specimen: blood. The chain uses TRBV27 and TRBJ1-1, with a possible D match to TRBD1 (6 bases). The source of this sequence is a woman aged 40 to 50 with Graves' hyperthyroidism. For the CDR3, the DNA is TGTGCCAGCAGTTTAGAGGGGTGGGGGCAAAACACTGAAGCTTTCTTT. Translation: CASSLEGWGQNTEAFF.